This is a list of T cell receptor beta chains from one sample in a study of blood T cell repertoires in COVID-19. Method: immunoSEQ multiplex PCR; TCRdb's copy keeps in-frame clones and lacks some. The sample has about 50,000 clones; 90% are singletons. What was sequenced was peripheral blood. These receptors came from a woman older than 75 with acute or convalescent COVID-19. Each CDR3 is given with its conserved first and last residue. Fields, in order: V gene, J gene, D gene, clone size, CDR3 DNA, CDR3 protein. The D gene is left open where the match is weak. Size tells how often a clone was seen (once, few, many) or the class of an expanded clone, and some rows leave it out.

TRBV6-5	TRBJ2-6	.	.	TGTGCCAGCAGTTACGCCCAGGGTTCTGGGGCCAACGTCCTGACTTTC	CASSYAQGSGANVLTF
TRBV6-2/TRBV6-3	TRBJ1-5	TRBD1	.	TGTGCCAGCAGTTACCTGATTCAGGGGGTAAGCAATCAGCCCCAGCATTTT	CASSYLIQGVSNQPQHF
TRBV28	TRBJ1-6	.	.	TGTGCCAGCAGTTCGTTCCGGGGATCTTCACCCCTCCACTTT	CASSSFRGSSPLHF
TRBV6-2/TRBV6-3	TRBJ2-7	TRBD1	.	TGTGCCAGCAGTTATGGGACAGGGACCTACGAGCAGTACTTC	CASSYGTGTYEQYF
TRBV3-1/TRBV3-2	TRBJ1-4	TRBD1	.	TGTGCCAGCAGCCAAAGGTCGAGACAGGGATATGAAAAACTGTTTTTT	CASSQRSRQGYEKLFF
TRBV10-3	TRBJ1-3	TRBD1	.	TGTGCCATCAGTGAGACAGGGGGCTCTGGAAACACCATATATTTT	CAISETGGSGNTIYF
TRBV11-2	TRBJ1-1	.	.	TGTGCCAGCAGCCCGGTACAGATCCTGAACACTGAAGCTTTCTTT	CASSPVQILNTEAFF
TRBV11-1	TRBJ2-1	TRBD2	.	TGTGCCAGCAGCTTAGCGCGGGGACTAGCGGGAGCGTACAATGAGCAGTTCTTC	CASSLARGLAGAYNEQFF
TRBV6-6	TRBJ2-2	TRBD2	.	TGTGCCAGCAGCCCACGGGCGGGGGGCAGTACCGGGGAGCTGTTTTTT	CASSPRAGGSTGELFF
TRBV5-1	TRBJ2-7	TRBD2	.	TGCGCCAGCAGCTTGTCTAGCGGGAGTGCCCCCTACGAGCAGTACTTC	CASSLSSGSAPYEQYF
TRBV19	TRBJ1-2	.	.	TGTGCCAGTAGATCCGGGACAAAGTCCGGCTACACCTTC	CASRSGTKSGYTF
TRBV3-1/TRBV3-2	TRBJ2-3	.	.	TGTGCCAGCGGTCGCGGGAGCACAGATACGCAGTATTTT	CASGRGSTDTQYF
TRBV4-1	TRBJ2-1	TRBD2	once	TGCGCCAGCAGCCTCCTACCGCGGGAGGTATCCTACAATGAGCAGTTCTTC	CASSLLPREVSYNEQFF
TRBV5-1	TRBJ1-1	.	.	TGCGCCAGCAGCTTATCTGGGAGGGGAATTGGTAACACTGAAGCTTTCTTT	CASSLSGRGIGNTEAFF
TRBV24-1	TRBJ2-1	.	.	TGTGCCACCAGTGATCACCAGTTGAAGCAGTTCTTC	CATSDHQLKQFF
TRBV19	TRBJ2-4	.	.	TGTGCCAGTAGTTCCCTAGCCAAAAACATTCAGTACTTC	CASSSLAKNIQYF
TRBV2	TRBJ1-1	.	.	TGTGCCAGCAGTGATGCTAGGGGAGGCACTGAAGCTTTCTTT	CASSDARGGTEAFF
TRBV6-5	TRBJ2-7	.	.	TGTGCCAGCAGTCGGGGGGCGGGACCCTACGAGCAGTACTTC	CASSRGAGPYEQYF
TRBV18	TRBJ1-1	.	few	TGTGCCAGCTCACGTTATTCCGAGGCTACAAACACTGAAGCTTTCTTT	CASSRYSEATNTEAFF
TRBV7-2	TRBJ2-1	TRBD2	.	TGTGCCAGCAGCTTATGGACTAGCGGTTATGAGCAGTTCTTC	CASSLWTSGYEQFF